This T cell receptor beta chain was captured by sequencing in a study of cytomegalovirus exposure and HLA in healthy donors. About the research overall: A later analysis reported the same platform for the roughly 120 validation repertoires and the approximately 720 first-cohort repertoires.

Sequenced by immunoSEQ multiplex PCR; TCRdb stores in-frame clones only, minus some. The sample holds 200,000 or so clones; 84% are singletons and the top ten take around an eighth. This clone was counted once. Its antigen is still unknown. Study-wide findings and caveats: Many donors carried some public TCRs, although rarity characterized most TCR sequences. Per published reports, the classifier diagnosed cytomegalovirus status with high specificity and sensitivity.

With 0 bases removed from V and 5 bases from J, the gap between germline ends came to 8 bases. The CDR3 has 13 residues. In germline, CDR1 is SGHRS, CDR2 YFSETQ. The 120-subject validation cohort, separate from the roughly 670-subject first cohort, included the donors. Material for sequencing was PBMCs. The J gene is TRBJ2-5, the V gene TRBV5-1, with D perhaps matching TRBD1 (5 bases). This clonotype was obtained from a woman aged 25 to 45 in good health and CMV-seropositive. In DNA, the CDR3 is TGCGCCAGCAGCTTGGAAGGGGTTGAGACCCAGTACTTC. It encodes CASSLEGVETQYF.